This TCR beta chain was retrieved from a study of T-cell reconstitution after alpha-beta-depleted transplantation in children. Trimming cost V 4 bases and J 3 bases, with 13 bases left between them. Germline-derived CDR1 and CDR2 are LGHDT and YNNKEL (reference sequence). The CDR3 loop spans 15 amino acids. Findings of the study overall: T cells produced anew were the main source of T-cell counts and diversity one year after transplant. Expanded graft clones numbering several hundred reportedly gave rise to alpha-beta T cells about two months after transplant. Some patients owed their high day-60 TCRbeta diversity to surviving recipient T cells and thymic progenitors.

Unique molecular identifiers were used in preparing the TCRbeta library. From the PCR reads, TCRdb called clonotypes with MiXCR, one entry per CDR3 protein. The table shows approximately 500,000 distinct CDR3 sequences, with about 10% occurring only once. This clonotype was seen ten or more times. Antigen unknown. The starting material was PBMCs, obtained before TCRalphabeta/CD19-depleted stem cell transplant. The V gene is TRBV3-1, the J gene TRBJ2-1, with D perhaps assigned TRBD1 or TRBD2 (5 bases each). This TCR was sampled from a child aged 2 to 15 with inherited bone marrow failure, due to receive a stem cell transplant. The CDR3 reads CASSRRDANYNEQFF. The CDR3 nucleotides read TGTGCCAGCAGCCGCCGGGACGCGAACTACAATGAGCAGTTCTTC.